These 24 T cell receptor beta chains share one sample of origin, sequenced in a study of T-cell reconstitution after alpha-beta-depleted transplantation in children. The TCRbeta library was prepared with unique molecular identifiers. A single record per CDR3 protein comes from TCRdb applying MiXCR to the PCR reads. The profile shows 450,000 to 600,000 distinct CDR3 sequences, 10% to 15% of them singletons. Specimen: PBMCs, mostly from graft donor cells, collected 360 days after TCRalphabeta/CD19-depleted stem cell transplant. All receptors derive from a male patient aged 10 to 17 who had a stem cell transplant for acute myeloid leukemia, so the T cells may come from the graft donor.

This clonotype was seen repeatedly, ten times or more. This chain links TRBV20-1 with TRBJ2-1; maybe TRBD2 (5 bases). V was shortened by 5 bases and J by 3 bases, with 14 bases between the two germline ends. The CDR3 covers 14 residues. Germline V gene lookup returns CDR1 DFQATT and CDR2 SNEGSKA (reference sequence). The CDR3 spells CSAARSGFYNEQFF. The CDR3 coding sequence is TGCAGTGCTGCGAGAAGCGGATTCTACAATGAGCAGTTCTTC.

This clonotype was picked up many times. This chain joins TRBV6-2 or TRBV6-3 and TRBJ1-2; TRBD1 agrees at 8 bases. Germline V gene lookup returns CDR1 MNHEY and CDR2 SVGEGT. This CDR3 has 11 residues. J gave up 7 bases and V 6 bases, and 1 base lay outside the gene matches. CDR3 loop: CASSQGAGYTF. The DNA for the CDR3 is TGTGCCAGCAGCCAGGGGGCTGGCTACACCTTC.

Ten or more counts support this clonotype. V gene TRBV29-1 combines with J gene TRBJ2-7; D not certain. V lost 2 bases and J 2 bases, leaving 13 bases between the germline ends. Germline-derived CDR1 and CDR2 are SQVTM and ANQGSEA. This CDR3 contains 14 residues. The CDR3 coding sequence is TGCAGCGTTGAAAATCCCGGTCCCACCTACGAGCAGTACTTC. Protein sequence: CSVENPGPTYEQYF.

The sample holds many counts of this clonotype. V usage is TRBV6-1 and J usage is TRBJ2-1, with no clear D. Between the trimmed V and J ends, which lost 5 bases and 4 bases, there was a span of 15 bases. Germline CDR1 is MNHNS and CDR2 is SASEGT. The CDR3 runs to 15 residues. The CDR3 region is CASSLDPRIYNEQFF. As DNA, the CDR3 is TGTGCCAGCAGTCTAGACCCCAGAATTTACAATGAGCAGTTCTTC.

In this sample, this clonotype turned up a few times. This chain joins TRBV20-1 and TRBJ2-1; 10 nucleotides align to TRBD2. Germline V CDR1 and CDR2: DFQATT, SNEGSKA (reference sequence). The V gene end was trimmed by 5 bases and the J gene end by 4 bases; junction bases not matched to a gene: 20. CDR3 length equals 19 residues. The CDR3 region is CSAGGFSGRQLPPYNEQFF. DNA for the CDR3: TGCAGTGCTGGGGGATTTAGCGGGAGGCAGTTACCCCCGTACAATGAGCAGTTCTTC.

This clonotype was seen more than once but under ten times. V usage is TRBV29-1 and J usage is TRBJ2-5; 8 positions match TRBD1. CDR1 and CDR2 from the germline V gene are SQVTM and ANQGSEA. The CDR3 has 11 residues. V lost 7 bases to trimming and J lost 5 bases; unmatched junction nucleotides: 3. The CDR3 protein is CSAGQAETQYF. DNA of the CDR3: TGCAGCGCGGGACAGGCCGAGACCCAGTACTTC.

This clonotype was observed a few times. The chain employs TRBV5-1 and TRBJ2-7, with 9 bases fitting TRBD2. In germline, CDR1 is SGHRS, CDR2 YFSETQ. V lost 1 base to trimming and J lost 6 bases; unmatched junction nucleotides: 14. The CDR3 is 17 residues long. For the CDR3, the DNA is TGCGCCAGCAGCTTGCCCATAGCGGGAGACGGAGTTCCCGAGCAGTACTTC. This encodes CASSLPIAGDGVPEQYF.

The chain couples TRBV12-3 or TRBV12-4 to TRBJ2-7; TRBD2 matches 14 bases. The CDR3 is 18 amino acids. V lost 4 bases, J lost 3 bases, and 11 bases stayed unmatched. Here the CDR3 reads CASSSVSGLAGGIYEQYF. The CDR3 bases are TGTGCCAGCAGTTCGGTATCCGGACTAGCGGGAGGTATCTACGAGCAGTACTTC.

This clonotype was counted only a few times. The V gene is TRBV4-3, the J gene TRBJ2-5, with a possible D match to TRBD2 (5 bases). V lost 2 bases, J lost 2 bases, and 12 bases lay in between. This CDR3 is 15 amino acids long. Germline V CDR1 and CDR2: LGHNA, YSLEER. The CDR3 DNA reads TGCGCCAGCAGCCAACTAAGCGGCGTACAAGAGACCCAGTACTTC. This codes for CASSQLSGVQETQYF.

This clonotype appeared a few times. The V call is TRBV6-2 or TRBV6-3, the J call TRBJ2-1; 14 bases line up with TRBD2. The CDR3 is 17 amino acids. The germline gives CDR1 MNHEY, CDR2 SVGEGT. V trimming: 6 bases; J trimming: 4 bases; junction bases outside the gene matches: 8. The CDR3 region has the DNA TGTGCCAGCAGCCATGTCGGGACTAGCGGGAGATACAATGAGCAGTTCTTC. This encodes CASSHVGTSGRYNEQFF.

The table lists this clonotype with a few counts. The V and J genes are TRBV28 and TRBJ1-2, with 9 bases lining up with TRBD1. Trimming cost V 8 bases and J 8 bases; bases outside gene matches: 9. The CDR3 has 13 amino acids. Germline assignment: CDR1 MDHEN and CDR2 SYDVKM. CDR3 DNA sequence: TGTGCCAGCGACCCCCGGGACAGGGTCGGCTACACCTTC. Amino acid sequence: CASDPRDRVGYTF.

This clonotype was seen repeatedly, ten times or more. The J gene is TRBJ2-2, the V gene TRBV7-3; the D is unclear. The CDR3 has 14 amino acids. Trimming left V 2 bases short and J 3 bases short, with 7 bases between. The germline CDR1 and CDR2 sequences are SGHTA and FQGTGA. CDR3 protein: CASSLAQYTGELFF. In nucleotides, the CDR3 is TGTGCCAGCAGCTTAGCACAGTACACCGGGGAGCTGTTTTTT. Filled out from reference TRBV7-3 and TRBJ2-2, the complete variable domain reads GAGVSQTPSNKVTEKGKYVELRCDPISGHTALYWYRQSLGQGPEFLIYFQGTGAADDSGLPNDRFFAVRPEGSVSTLKIQRTERGDSAVYLCASSLAQYTGELFFGEGSRLTVL.

The sample holds a few counts of this clonotype. CDR3 protein: CASSPPSENIQYF. CDR3 bases: TGTGCCAGCTCACCACCTAGCGAGAACATTCAGTACTTC. The V gene is TRBV18, the J gene TRBJ2-4, with D perhaps matching TRBD2 (5 bases). The V and J ends lost 0 bases and 7 bases respectively, with 7 bases between them. The CDR3 is 13 residues long. Germline CDR1 is KGHSH and CDR2 is LQKENI.

This clonotype was seen more than once but under ten times. This chain uses TRBV7-6 with TRBJ2-2; TRBD2 is a possible D gene (5 bases). CDR3 length: 18 residues. Germline CDR1 is SGHVS and CDR2 is FNYEAQ. V was shortened by 1 base and J by 0 bases, with 15 bases between the two germline ends. The CDR3 loop is CASSLVIRGSTNTGELFF. The CDR3 region has the DNA TGTGCCAGCAGCTTAGTGATAAGAGGGTCCACGAACACCGGGGAGCTGTTTTTT.

The V call is TRBV28, the J call TRBJ2-3; D not resolved. This CDR3 is 13 amino acids long. Germline CDR1 is MDHEN and CDR2 is SYDVKM. Trimming took off 2 bases at V and 3 bases at J, with 6 bases between the two ends. The chain's CDR3 is CASSLPQTDTQYF. CDR3 nucleotide sequence: TGTGCCAGCAGTTTACCCCAGACAGATACGCAGTATTTT.

This clonotype showed up just once. The V and J genes are TRBV4-3 and TRBJ1-2; D unclear. The CDR3 has 16 residues. Trimming removed 3 bases from V and 0 bases from J, with 14 bases in between. Germline lookup yields CDR1 LGHNA and CDR2 YSLEER. CDR3 sequence: CASSQRAEETNYGYTF. The DNA of the CDR3 is TGCGCCAGCAGCCAGAGAGCGGAGGAAACTAACTATGGCTACACCTTC.

This clonotype appeared a few times. The V call is TRBV20-1, the J call TRBJ2-7; TRBD2 is a possible D gene (5 bases). The CDR3 is 15 residues long. With 6 bases removed from V and 0 bases from J, the gap between germline ends came to 18 bases. Germline loops: CDR1 DFQATT, CDR2 SNEGSKA (reference sequence). The CDR3, as DNA: TGCAGTGCCTCGACCCCAATAGGAGGCTCCTACGAGCAGTACTTC. Protein: CSASTPIGGSYEQYF.

This clonotype was observed a few times. The chain carries TRBV4-3 and TRBJ2-1, with 9 nucleotides matching TRBD2. CDR1 is LGHNA and CDR2 is YSLEER in the germline V gene. V lost 4 bases and J lost 7; bases outside the gene matches: 11. The CDR3 is made up of 16 amino acids. CDR3 amino acids: CASSRGTSTFRNEQFF. CDR3 DNA sequence: TGCGCCAGCAGCCGAGGGACTAGCACGTTCCGGAATGAGCAGTTCTTC.

The chain employs TRBV9 and TRBJ2-5; 11 bases line up with TRBD2. The CDR3 length is 18 residues. J lost 2 bases, V lost 0 bases, and 9 bases had no gene match. The germline V gene encodes CDR1 SGDLS and CDR2 YYNGEE. The CDR3 DNA reads TGTGCCAGCAGCGTAGGAACTAGCGGGAGAGGAGGTCAAGAGACCCAGTACTTC. Protein sequence: CASSVGTSGRGGQETQYF.

This clonotype has a handful of counts. V is TRBV7-9 and J is TRBJ2-1; D gene ambiguous. The CDR3 runs to 16 residues. Trimming left V 1 base short and J 7 bases short, with 17 bases between. From germline, CDR1 is SEHNR and CDR2 FQNEAQ (reference sequence). CDR3 in amino acids: CASSLEALELGNEQFF. In DNA form, the CDR3 reads TGTGCCAGCAGCTTAGAGGCTCTCGAACTTGGGAATGAGCAGTTCTTC.

This clonotype was observed a few times. This chain links TRBV6-1 with TRBJ2-7; no clear D. V shed 5 bases and J shed 4 bases, with 15 bases lying between them. This CDR3 contains 14 residues. Germline values: CDR1 MNHNS, CDR2 SASEGT. CDR3 region: CASSPSGPYYEQYF. The CDR3 coding sequence is TGTGCCAGCAGTCCCTCAGGCCCATATTACGAGCAGTACTTC.

This chain joins TRBV5-1 and TRBJ2-2; D unclear. V dropped 3 bases and J dropped 8 bases, with 20 bases sitting between them. CDR3 length: 16 residues. Germline loops: CDR1 SGHRS, CDR2 YFSETQ. The CDR3 loop reads CASSYSTEPQRGELFF. In nucleotides, the CDR3 is TGCGCCAGCAGCTATTCGACGGAGCCTCAGAGGGGGGAGCTGTTTTTT. Based on the CDR3 plus reference TRBV5-1 and TRBJ2-2, the full variable domain is KAGVTQTPRYLIKTRGQQVTLSCSPISGHRSVSWYQQTPGQGLQFLFEYFSETQRNKGNFPGRFSGRQFSNSRSEMNVSTLELGDSALYLCASSYSTEPQRGELFFGEGSRLTVL.

Written as DNA, the CDR3 is TGCGCCAGCAGCCAAGGCATATTTAGCGGGACCACCTACGAGCAGTACTTC. The encoded protein is CASSQGIFSGTTYEQYF. The rearrangement joins TRBV4-3 to TRBJ2-7, with 8 bases that match TRBD2. Trimming cost V 1 base and J 2 bases; bases outside gene matches: 10. The germline V gene encodes CDR1 LGHNA and CDR2 YSLEER. The CDR3 is made up of 17 amino acids.

This clonotype was picked up many times. The rearrangement joins TRBV20-1 to TRBJ1-1; D is uncertain. This CDR3 region has 11 residues. V lost 4 bases and J lost 6, with 9 bases in between. Per germline, CDR1 DFQATT and CDR2 SNEGSKA (reference sequence). The CDR3 here is CSATLLPEAFF. The CDR3 nucleotides are TGCAGTGCTACGTTATTACCTGAAGCTTTCTTT.